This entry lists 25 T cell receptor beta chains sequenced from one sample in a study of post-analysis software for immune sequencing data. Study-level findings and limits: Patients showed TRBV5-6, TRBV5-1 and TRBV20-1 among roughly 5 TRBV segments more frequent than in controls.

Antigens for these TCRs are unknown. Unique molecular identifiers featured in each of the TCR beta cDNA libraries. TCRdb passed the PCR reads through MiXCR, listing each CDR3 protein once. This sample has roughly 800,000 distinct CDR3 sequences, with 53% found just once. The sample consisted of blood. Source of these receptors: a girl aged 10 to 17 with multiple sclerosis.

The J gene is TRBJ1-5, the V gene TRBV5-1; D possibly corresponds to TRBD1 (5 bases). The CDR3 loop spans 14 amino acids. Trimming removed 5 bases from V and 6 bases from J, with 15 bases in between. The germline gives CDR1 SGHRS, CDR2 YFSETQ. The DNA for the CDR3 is TGCGCCAGCAGTGAGGGACTTGGTGTTCAGCCCCAGCATTTT. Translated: CASSEGLGVQPQHF.

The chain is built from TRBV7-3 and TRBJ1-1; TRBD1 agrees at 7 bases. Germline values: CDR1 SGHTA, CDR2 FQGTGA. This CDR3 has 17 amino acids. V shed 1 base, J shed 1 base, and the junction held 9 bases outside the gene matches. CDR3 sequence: CASSLRPTGSPNTEAFF. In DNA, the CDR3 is TGTGCCAGCAGCTTAAGACCGACAGGGTCCCCGAACACTGAAGCTTTCTTT.

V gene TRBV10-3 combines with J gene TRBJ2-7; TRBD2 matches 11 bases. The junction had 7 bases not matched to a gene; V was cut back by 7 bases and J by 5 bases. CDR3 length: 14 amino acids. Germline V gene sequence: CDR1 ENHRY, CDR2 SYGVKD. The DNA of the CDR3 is TGTGCCATCACAAGACTAGCGGGGACAAACGAGCAGTACTTC. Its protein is CAITRLAGTNEQYF.

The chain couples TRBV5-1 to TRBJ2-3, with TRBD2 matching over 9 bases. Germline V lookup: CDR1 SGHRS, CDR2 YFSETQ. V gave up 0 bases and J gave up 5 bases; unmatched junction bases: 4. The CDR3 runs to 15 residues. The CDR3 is CASSLVVAGEDTQYF. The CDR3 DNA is TGCGCCAGCAGCTTGGTGGTAGCGGGAGAAGATACGCAGTATTTT.

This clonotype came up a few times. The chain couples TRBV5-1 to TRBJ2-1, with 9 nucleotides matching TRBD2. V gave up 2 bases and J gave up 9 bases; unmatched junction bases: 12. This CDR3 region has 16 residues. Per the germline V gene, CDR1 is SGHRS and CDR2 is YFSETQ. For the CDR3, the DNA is TGCGCCAGCAGCTTTCCGCGGGAGGGCCTGACGGCTGAGCAGTTCTTC. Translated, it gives CASSFPREGLTAEQFF.

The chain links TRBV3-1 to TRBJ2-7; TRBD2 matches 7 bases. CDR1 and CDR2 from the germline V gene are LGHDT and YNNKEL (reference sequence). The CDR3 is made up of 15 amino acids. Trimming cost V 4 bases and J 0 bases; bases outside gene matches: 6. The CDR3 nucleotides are TGTGCCAGCAGCCCGTGGACTAGTCTCTCCTACGAGCAGTACTTC. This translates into CASSPWTSLSYEQYF.

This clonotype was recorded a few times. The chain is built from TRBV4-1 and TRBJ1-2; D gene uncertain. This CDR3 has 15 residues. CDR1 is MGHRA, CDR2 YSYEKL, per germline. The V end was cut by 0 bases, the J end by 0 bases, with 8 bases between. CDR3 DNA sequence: TGCGCCAGCAGCCAAGATTTGTCAGCTAACTATGGCTACACCTTC. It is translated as CASSQDLSANYGYTF.

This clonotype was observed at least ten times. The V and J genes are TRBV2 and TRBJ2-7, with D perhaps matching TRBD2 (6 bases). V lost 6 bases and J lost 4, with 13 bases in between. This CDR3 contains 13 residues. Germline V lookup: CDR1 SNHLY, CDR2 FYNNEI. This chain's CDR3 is CASSRDGGYEQYF. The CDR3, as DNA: TGTGCCAGCAGCCGGGACGGGGGATACGAGCAGTACTTC.

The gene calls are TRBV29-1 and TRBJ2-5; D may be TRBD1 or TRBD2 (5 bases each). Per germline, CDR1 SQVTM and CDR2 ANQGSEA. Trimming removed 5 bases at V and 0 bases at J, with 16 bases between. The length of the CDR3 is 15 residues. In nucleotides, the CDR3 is TGCAGCGTTACAGGACAAGCGGTGTACCAAGAGACCCAGTACTTC. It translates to CSVTGQAVYQETQYF. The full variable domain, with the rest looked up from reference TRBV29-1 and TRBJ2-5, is SAVISQKPSRDICQRGTSLTIQCQVDSQVTMMFWYRQQPGQSLTLIATANQGSEATYESGFVIDKFPISRPNLTFSTLTVSNMSPEDSSIYLCSVTGQAVYQETQYFGPGTRLLVL.

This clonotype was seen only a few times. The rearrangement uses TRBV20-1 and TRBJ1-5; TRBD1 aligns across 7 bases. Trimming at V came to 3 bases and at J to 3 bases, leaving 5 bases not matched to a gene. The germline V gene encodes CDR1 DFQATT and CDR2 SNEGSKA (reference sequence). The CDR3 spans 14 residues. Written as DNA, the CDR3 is TGCAGTGCTAGCATGGGACAGTACAATCAGCCCCAGCATTTT. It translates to CSASMGQYNQPQHF.

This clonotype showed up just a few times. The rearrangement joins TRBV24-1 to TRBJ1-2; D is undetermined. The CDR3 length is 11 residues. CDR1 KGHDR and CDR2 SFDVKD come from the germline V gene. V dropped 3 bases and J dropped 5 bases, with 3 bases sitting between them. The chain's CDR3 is CATSDMYGYTF. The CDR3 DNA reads TGTGCCACCAGTGATATGTATGGCTACACCTTC.

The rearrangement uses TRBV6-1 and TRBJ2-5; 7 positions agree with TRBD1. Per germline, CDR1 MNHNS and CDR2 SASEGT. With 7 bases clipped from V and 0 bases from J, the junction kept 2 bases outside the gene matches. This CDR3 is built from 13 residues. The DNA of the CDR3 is TGTGCCAGCATAAGGGGGCACCAAGAGACCCAGTACTTC. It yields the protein CASIRGHQETQYF.

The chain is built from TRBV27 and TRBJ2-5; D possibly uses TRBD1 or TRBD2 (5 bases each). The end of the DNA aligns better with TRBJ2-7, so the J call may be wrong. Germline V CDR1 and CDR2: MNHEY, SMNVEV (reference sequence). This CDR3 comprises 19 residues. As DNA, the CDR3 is TGTGCCAGCAGTTTAATAGGGGTCCGTTCACTCAGCGGTCTCTCCGAGCAGTACTTC. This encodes CASSLIGVRSLSGLSEQYF.

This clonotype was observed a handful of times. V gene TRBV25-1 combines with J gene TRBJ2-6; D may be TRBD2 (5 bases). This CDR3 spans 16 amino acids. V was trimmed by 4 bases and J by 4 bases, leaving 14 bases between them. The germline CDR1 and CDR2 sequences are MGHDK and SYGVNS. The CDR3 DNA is TGTGCCAGCAGTGGACCCCCGGGGAAAGGGGCCAACGTCCTGACTTTC. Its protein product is CASSGPPGKGANVLTF.

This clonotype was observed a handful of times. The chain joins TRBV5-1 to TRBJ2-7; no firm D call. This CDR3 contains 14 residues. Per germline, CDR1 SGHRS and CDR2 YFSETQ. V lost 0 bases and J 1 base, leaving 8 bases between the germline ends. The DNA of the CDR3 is TGCGCCAGCAGCTTGGGGGCCGCTTCCTACGAGCAGTACTTC. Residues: CASSLGAASYEQYF.

The CDR3 loop reads CSVDDRGGGDTQYF. DNA for the CDR3: TGCAGCGTGGACGACAGGGGCGGCGGGGATACGCAGTATTTT. The chain uses TRBV29-1 and TRBJ2-3; 8 positions match TRBD1. J gave up 6 bases and V 6 bases, and 11 bases lay outside the gene matches. This CDR3 spans 14 amino acids. Germline V gives CDR1 SQVTM, CDR2 ANQGSEA.

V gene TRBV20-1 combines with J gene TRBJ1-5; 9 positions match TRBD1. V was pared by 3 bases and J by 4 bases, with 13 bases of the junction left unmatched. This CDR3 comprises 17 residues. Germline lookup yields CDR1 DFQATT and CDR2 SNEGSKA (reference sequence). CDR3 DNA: TGCAGTGCTAGGAAAACAGGGGGCCCCGGTCGTAATCAGCCCCAGCATTTT. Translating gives CSARKTGGPGRNQPQHF.

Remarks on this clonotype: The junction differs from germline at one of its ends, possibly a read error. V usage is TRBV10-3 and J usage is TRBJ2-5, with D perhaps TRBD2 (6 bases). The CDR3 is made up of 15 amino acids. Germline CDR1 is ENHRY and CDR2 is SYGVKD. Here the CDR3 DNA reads TGTGCCATCAGTGAGGGGGGGTCAGACCAAGAGACCCGGTACTTC. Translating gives CAISEGGSDQETRYF.

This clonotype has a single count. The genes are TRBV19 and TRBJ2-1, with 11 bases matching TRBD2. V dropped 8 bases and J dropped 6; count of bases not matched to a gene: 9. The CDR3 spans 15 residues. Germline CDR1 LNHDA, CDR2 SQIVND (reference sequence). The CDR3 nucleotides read TGTGCCAGTGATAGCGGGAGGGGAAGGGGCAATGAGCAGTTCTTC. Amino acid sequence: CASDSGRGRGNEQFF.

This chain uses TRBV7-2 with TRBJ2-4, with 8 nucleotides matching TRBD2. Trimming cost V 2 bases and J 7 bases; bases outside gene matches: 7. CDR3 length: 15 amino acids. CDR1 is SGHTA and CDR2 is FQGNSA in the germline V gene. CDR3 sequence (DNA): TGTGCCAGCAGCTTAAGCCCGGGGGGGCTTAACATTCAGTACTTC. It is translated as CASSLSPGGLNIQYF.

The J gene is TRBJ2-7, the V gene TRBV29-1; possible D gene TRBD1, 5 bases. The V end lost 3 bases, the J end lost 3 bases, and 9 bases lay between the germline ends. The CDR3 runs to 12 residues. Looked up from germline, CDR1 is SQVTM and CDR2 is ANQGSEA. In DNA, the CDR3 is TGCAGCGTTGAGCAGGGTGACTACGAGCAGTACTTC. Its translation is CSVEQGDYEQYF.

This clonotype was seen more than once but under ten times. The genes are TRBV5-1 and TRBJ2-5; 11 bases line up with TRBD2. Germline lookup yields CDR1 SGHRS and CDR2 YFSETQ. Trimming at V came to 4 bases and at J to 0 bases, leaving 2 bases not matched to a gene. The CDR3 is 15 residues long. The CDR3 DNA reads TGCGCCAGCAGCGCGGGACTAGCGGACCAAGAGACCCAGTACTTC. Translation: CASSAGLADQETQYF. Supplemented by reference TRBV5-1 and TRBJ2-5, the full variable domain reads KAGVTQTPRYLIKTRGQQVTLSCSPISGHRSVSWYQQTPGQGLQFLFEYFSETQRNKGNFPGRFSGRQFSNSRSEMNVSTLELGDSALYLCASSAGLADQETQYFGPGTRLLVL.

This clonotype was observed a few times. DNA of the CDR3: TGCAGCGCAGGGACTAGCGGGGAACATGAGCAGTTCTTC. Translating it yields CSAGTSGEHEQFF. The rearrangement uses TRBV29-1 and TRBJ2-1; 13 nucleotides agree with TRBD2. The germline CDR1 and CDR2 sequences are SQVTM and ANQGSEA. Trimming at V came to 7 bases and at J to 8 bases, leaving 5 bases not matched to a gene. The CDR3 is 13 amino acids.

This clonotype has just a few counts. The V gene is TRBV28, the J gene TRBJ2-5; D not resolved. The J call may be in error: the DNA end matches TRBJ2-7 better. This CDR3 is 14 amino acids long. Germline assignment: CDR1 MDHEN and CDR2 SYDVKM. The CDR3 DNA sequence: TGTGCCAGCAGTTTAATCCTAGGCGGAGACGAGCAGTACTTC. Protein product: CASSLILGGDEQYF.

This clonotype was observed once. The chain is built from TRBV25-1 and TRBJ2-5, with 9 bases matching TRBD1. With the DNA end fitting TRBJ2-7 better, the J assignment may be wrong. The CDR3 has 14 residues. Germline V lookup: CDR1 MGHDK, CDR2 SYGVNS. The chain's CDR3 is CASSDDRDRVEQYF. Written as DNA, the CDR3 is TGTGCCAGCAGTGATGACCGGGACAGGGTCGAGCAGTACTTC.